A single sample is the source of the 3 T cell receptor beta chains below, sequenced in a study of human CD4 T cells and Enterobacteriaceae. Assay used: immunoSEQ multiplex PCR; TCRdb lists only in-frame clones, some missing. The sample has some 26,000 clones, roughly 80% seen once; the top ten hold more than 0.95%. Memory CD4+ T cells were sorted as all CD4+ cells except CD45RA+CCR7+CD95- naive cells, over 95% pure. Material for sequencing was memory CD4+ T cells from blood. These receptors came from a human donor in good health.

This clone was recorded once. The V gene is TRBV6-6, the J gene TRBJ2-7; 10 nucleotides agree with TRBD2. CDR1 and CDR2 from the germline V gene are MNHNY and SVGAGI (reference sequence). V lost 5 bases and J lost 12; bases outside the gene matches: 10. The CDR3 sequence is 13 residues long. The CDR3 loop is CASSTGLAGGRYF. For the CDR3, the DNA is TGTGCCAGCAGTACAGGGTTAGCGGGGGGCAGGTACTTC.

V and J are TRBV6-5 and TRBJ2-7, with 7 bases identical to TRBD1. With 0 bases clipped from V and 9 bases from J, the junction kept 14 bases outside the gene matches. The CDR3 extends over 16 amino acids. Germline V lookup: CDR1 MNHEY, CDR2 SVGAGI. The CDR3 coding sequence is TGTGCCAGCAGTTACTCGGGGGACAGCATTACGCGCGGGCAGTACTTC. The encoded protein is CASSYSGDSITRGQYF.

The chain has TRBV5-1 and TRBJ2-3, with TRBD2 matching over 8 bases. After removal of 0 bases from V and 4 bases from J, the junction contained 7 bases not matched to a gene. Germline loops: CDR1 SGHRS, CDR2 YFSETQ. The CDR3 is made up of 16 amino acids. CDR3 DNA sequence: TGCGCCAGCAGCTTGGCGGGGGGGACGAGCGCAGATACGCAGTATTTT. Protein sequence: CASSLAGGTSADTQYF.